The 16 T cell receptor beta chains reported below all come from one sample, sequenced in a study of blood T cells in healthy people across ages. A second PCR, run for about 7 to 11 cycles, used a sample-barcoded 5' primer plus a J-beta primer mix. TCRdb recomputed calls from the 5' RACE reads with MiXCR, one row per CDR3 protein. The sample yields 1.5 million to 2 million distinct CDR3 sequences, roughly 50% seen once. Sequences were obtained from blood. The receptors here all came from a middle-aged woman in good health.

The chain employs TRBV9 and TRBJ1-6; D not resolved. The CDR3 sequence is 16 residues long. Trimming removed 0 bases at V and 5 bases at J, with 12 bases between. CDR1 and CDR2 (germline): SGDLS, YYNGEE. This chain's CDR3 is CASSVEGSFNNSPLHF. In nucleotides, the CDR3 is TGTGCCAGCAGCGTAGAGGGCAGTTTTAATAATTCACCCCTCCACTTT.

This clonotype turned up a few times. CDR3 sequence reads: CSASVLAKNIQYF. The DNA for the CDR3 is TGCAGTGCTTCAGTACTAGCCAAAAACATTCAGTACTTC. The chain is built from TRBV20-1 and TRBJ2-4; no reliable D call. CDR3 length equals 13 residues. Germline assignment: CDR1 DFQATT and CDR2 SNEGSKA (reference sequence). Between the trimmed V and J ends, which lost 5 bases and 0 bases, there was a span of 8 bases.

This chain connects TRBV6-1 to TRBJ2-7, with 8 nucleotides matching TRBD1. The CDR3 is made up of 14 amino acids. In germline, CDR1 is MNHNS, CDR2 SASEGT. J was trimmed by 4 bases and V by 8 bases; bases with no gene match: 10. CDR3 in DNA: TGTGCCAGCTCCCCATCAGGGGGCGATTACGAGCAGTACTTC. It specifies CASSPSGGDYEQYF.

In its sample, this clonotype was seen once. The J gene is TRBJ2-7, the V gene TRBV27; 9 nucleotides align to TRBD1. CDR1 and CDR2 from the germline V gene are MNHEY and SMNVEV (reference sequence). The CDR3 has 14 residues. Germline trimming cut 2 bases from V and 7 bases from J; bases unmatched to any gene: 6. CDR3 amino acids: CASSLGDRVGEQYF. The CDR3 bases are TGTGCCAGCAGTTTAGGGGACAGGGTGGGGGAGCAGTACTTC.

V usage is TRBV4-2 and J usage is TRBJ2-7; the D gene is possibly TRBD1 (6 bases). The DNA matches TRBJ2-5 better at its end, which makes the J call doubtful. The CDR3 has 14 residues. CDR1 and CDR2 (germline): LGHNA, YNFKEQ. CDR3 sequence: CASSQTQGGETQYF. The CDR3 DNA reads as TGTGCCAGCAGCCAAACACAGGGCGGCGAGACCCAGTACTTC.

The V gene is TRBV5-1, the J gene TRBJ2-1; D is ambiguous. Trimming shortened V by 3 bases and J by 6 bases, and 10 bases separated the two germline ends. The V gene's germline CDR1 is SGHRS and CDR2 YFSETQ. This CDR3 comprises 13 residues. The CDR3 here is CASSYVGPNEQFF. DNA of the CDR3: TGCGCCAGCAGCTACGTGGGTCCCAATGAGCAGTTCTTC.

The chain recombines TRBV7-6 with TRBJ2-7, with D tentatively TRBD1 (5 bases). The V end lost 6 bases, the J end lost 6 bases, and 15 bases lay between the germline ends. The CDR3 consists of 13 residues. Germline V lookup: CDR1 SGHVS, CDR2 FNYEAQ. Here the CDR3 reads CASSGAQGSEQYF. CDR3 DNA: TGTGCCAGCAGTGGCGCGCAGGGAAGCGAGCAGTACTTC.

In this sample, this clonotype turned up a few times. The V call is TRBV6-2 or TRBV6-3, the J call TRBJ2-1; D is undetermined. Trimming removed 5 bases at V and 3 bases at J, with 11 bases between. CDR3 size: 14 residues. Germline-derived CDR1 and CDR2 are MNHEY and SVGEGT. The CDR3 region is CASSHREFYNEQFF. The CDR3 coding sequence is TGTGCCAGCAGTCACAGAGAATTCTACAATGAGCAGTTCTTC.

The chain couples TRBV11-2 to TRBJ2-3; 7 positions agree with TRBD2. CDR1 is SGHAT and CDR2 is FQNNGV in the germline V gene. The CDR3 sequence is 21 residues long. The ends lost 3 bases at V and 6 bases at J; junction bases unmatched: 27. The CDR3 region has the DNA TGTGCCAGCAGCTTCCCCCTCGGTAGGGTAGCGGGTGGACCCCACCTGGATACGCAGTATTTT. Translating gives CASSFPLGRVAGGPHLDTQYF.

This clonotype has a handful of counts. The chain combines TRBV29-1 with TRBJ2-7; D is perhaps TRBD1 (6 bases). Germline loops: CDR1 SQVTM, CDR2 ANQGSEA. This CDR3 spans 13 amino acids. The V end was cut by 5 bases, the J end by 0 bases, with 11 bases between. The DNA for the CDR3 is TGCAGCGTTTTTGGACAGATCTCCTACGAGCAGTACTTC. Translating gives CSVFGQISYEQYF.

This clonotype was seen a few times. This rearrangement joins TRBV6-6 to TRBJ2-7; D could derive from TRBD1 or TRBD2 (5 bases each). V lost 6 bases, J lost 1 base, and 13 bases lay in between. Germline-derived CDR1 and CDR2 are MNHNY and SVGAGI (reference sequence). The CDR3 loop spans 14 amino acids. The CDR3 protein is CASRSGRLSYEQYF. DNA for the CDR3: TGTGCCAGCAGATCGGGACGGTTATCCTACGAGCAGTACTTC.

This chain links TRBV4-1 with TRBJ2-1; 9 bases fit TRBD2. This CDR3 has 16 residues. V was clipped by 0 bases and J by 7 bases; unmatched bases: 7. Germline values: CDR1 MGHRA, CDR2 YSYEKL. In nucleotides, the CDR3 is TGCGCCAGCAGCCAAGATCGCGGGGGGGCGGGGAATGAGCAGTTCTTC. Its translation: CASSQDRGGAGNEQFF.

The V gene is TRBV6-2 or TRBV6-3, the J gene TRBJ1-5; a weak D match, TRBD1 (6 bases). V was trimmed by 4 bases and J by 0 bases, leaving 22 bases between them. The germline CDR1 and CDR2 sequences are MNHEY and SVGEGT. This CDR3 comprises 19 residues. This CDR3 is CASSSTWTATGYSNQPQHF. CDR3 nucleotides: TGTGCCAGCAGTTCCACCTGGACAGCGACGGGATATAGCAATCAGCCCCAGCATTTT.

This rearrangement joins TRBV7-2 to TRBJ2-1; no clear D. V lost 2 bases and J lost 4, with 9 bases in between. Germline V gives CDR1 SGHTA, CDR2 FQGNSA. There are 14 residues in the CDR3. The CDR3 protein is CASSLQSGYNEQFF. In DNA, the CDR3 is TGTGCCAGCAGCTTACAATCCGGGTACAATGAGCAGTTCTTC.

V usage is TRBV7-2 and J usage is TRBJ2-3; TRBD2 agrees at 14 bases. The germline gives CDR1 SGHTA, CDR2 FQGNSA. CDR3 length: 18 amino acids. J was trimmed by 9 bases and V by 5 bases; bases with no gene match: 16. The CDR3 reads CASSLQTSGGALVETQYF. CDR3 bases: TGTGCCAGCAGCCTCCAGACTAGCGGGGGGGCTTTGGTCGAGACGCAGTATTTT.

Only a few counts were recorded for this clonotype. The J gene is TRBJ2-5, the V gene TRBV2; possible D gene TRBD1, 5 bases. Germline V CDR1 and CDR2: SNHLY, FYNNEI. CDR3 length: 16 amino acids. Between the trimmed V and J ends, which lost 1 base and 4 bases, there was a span of 16 bases. DNA of the CDR3: TGTGCCAGCAGTGAAGATGGGCAGGGTGTAGGAGAGACCCAGTACTTC. Protein sequence: CASSEDGQGVGETQYF.